The 15 T cell receptor beta chains reported below all come from one sample, sequenced in a study of lung T cells in sarcoidosis with Löfgren's syndrome listed by TCRdb under 2017. TCRdb shows the sequencer as Illumina MiSeq. Clones were called with MiXCR by TCRdb after fastp trimmed the public reads at Q25, and only in-frame beta chains were retained. Rows merge per CDR3 protein into single entries with the most common DNA and genes. Present in this sample are 55,000 to 80,000 distinct CDR3 sequences, 20% to 25% of which were seen just once. The ten most abundant clones make up around 2.3% of the sample. What was sequenced was CD4+ T cells from PBMCs. The receptors here all came from a human donor with sarcoidosis (Löfgren's syndrome or another form), or a control subject (not recorded which).

This chain links TRBV19 with TRBJ2-7; 9 bases line up with TRBD2. This CDR3 has 15 amino acids. Germline-derived CDR1 and CDR2 are LNHDA and SQIVND (reference sequence). V shed 3 bases, J shed 3 bases, and the junction held 6 bases outside the gene matches. The CDR3 DNA reads as TGTGCCAGTAGTATCGGGTTAGCGGGAGTCTACGAGCAGTACTTC. This sequence encodes CASSIGLAGVYEQYF.

The chain uses TRBV25-1 and TRBJ2-2; 7 nucleotides match TRBD2. Germline V lookup: CDR1 MGHDK, CDR2 SYGVNS. This CDR3 has 15 amino acids. V shed 5 bases, J shed 1 base, and the junction held 4 bases outside the gene matches. The DNA for the CDR3 is TGTGCCAGCAGTCGGCCGGGGGGGAACACCGGGGAGCTGTTTTTT. Translating it yields CASSRPGGNTGELFF.

As regards this clonotype: A much larger clone differs by one base, so this may be a read error. V usage is TRBV5-4 and J usage is TRBJ1-4; unclear D gene. Trimming shortened V by 4 bases and J by 7 bases, and 14 bases separated the two germline ends. Germline assignment: CDR1 SGHNT and CDR2 YYREEE (reference sequence). The CDR3 has 14 residues. The CDR3 here is CASSDHGFGEKLFF. The CDR3 DNA follows: TGTGCCAGCAGCGACCATGGGTTCGGTGAAAAACTGTTTTTT.

Points on this clonotype: A much larger clone lies one base from this, so it may be a read error. The CDR3 loop reads CASSLEMEVPYNEQFF. CDR3 DNA: TGTGCCAGCAGCTTAGAAATGGAAGTCCCCTACAATGAGCAGTTCTTC. The chain joins TRBV28 to TRBJ2-1; D remains ambiguous. The germline V and J ends were trimmed by 6 bases and 2 bases, with 17 bases remaining between them. The CDR3 length is 16 residues. CDR1 and CDR2 from the germline V gene are MDHEN and SYDVKM.

The chain links TRBV12-3 or TRBV12-4 to TRBJ2-5; possible D gene TRBD2, 6 bases. Trimming shortened V by 5 bases and J by 2 bases, and 18 bases separated the two germline ends. This CDR3 is built from 16 residues. The CDR3 DNA reads TGTGCCAGCAGTGATAGTGGGGGGTCCCCACAAGAGACCCAGTACTTC. Translation gives CASSDSGGSPQETQYF.

This clonotype has a count of ten or more. The V and J genes are TRBV11-2 and TRBJ1-4; D unresolved. The CDR3 is 16 residues long. Germline values: CDR1 SGHAT, CDR2 FQNNGV. Trimming cost V 3 bases and J 0 bases, with 11 bases left between them. Written as DNA, the CDR3 is TGTGCCAGCAGCTTTTTCGGGTCCACAACTAATGAAAAACTGTTTTTT. It translates to CASSFFGSTTNEKLFF.

Regarding this clonotype: A junction end diverges from the germline sequence, so it may reflect a read error. This rearrangement joins TRBV6-6 to TRBJ2-7; maybe TRBD1 (6 bases). The CDR3 spans 14 residues. From germline, CDR1 is MNHNY and CDR2 SVGAGI (reference sequence). In DNA, the CDR3 is TGTGCCAGCAGACAAAGGGGGTTCAACAATGAGCGGTACTTC. As protein: CASRQRGFNNERYF.

This clonotype ranks as medium-sized. This chain links TRBV6-2 or TRBV6-3 with TRBJ2-1; D unclear. CDR1 and CDR2 (germline): MNHEY, SVGEGT. Trimming removed 0 bases at V and 5 bases at J, with 8 bases between. The CDR3 length is 14 residues. This CDR3 is CASSYSETHNEQFF. CDR3 coding DNA: TGTGCCAGCAGTTACTCCGAGACTCACAATGAGCAGTTCTTC.

This clonotype was seen repeatedly, ten times or more. This chain joins TRBV20-1 and TRBJ1-1; D not resolved. Germline CDR1 DFQATT, CDR2 SNEGSKA (reference sequence). The CDR3 length is 14 residues. V lost 3 bases and J lost 0, with 11 bases in between. The CDR3 sequence: CSASSGFMNTEAFF. CDR3 DNA: TGCAGTGCTAGCTCGGGGTTCATGAACACTGAAGCTTTCTTT.

Of note for this clonotype: No conserved phenylalanine or tryptophan ends this CDR3, so it is likely a read error. V is TRBV11-2 and J is TRBJ1-1; D gene uncertain. Looked up from germline, CDR1 is SGHAT and CDR2 is FQNNGV. The ends were cut back, 2 bases at V and 0 bases at J, with 4 bases in the middle. The CDR3 extends over 13 amino acids. The CDR3 reads CASSLSLNTEAFL. The CDR3 region has the DNA TGTGCCAGCAGCTTATCCTTGAACACTGAAGCTTTCCTT.

This clonotype appeared a single time. A much larger clone is a single base away; this may be a read error. The chain couples TRBV7-2 to TRBJ2-5; 7 bases are a match to TRBD1. Germline CDR1 SGHTA, CDR2 FQGNSA. The CDR3 length is 14 residues. The DNA for the CDR3 is TGTGCCAGCAGCTTCAAGGGGGCTAGAGAGACCCAGCACTTC. Translated: CASSFKGARETQHF.

This clonotype was recorded at least ten times. V usage is TRBV7-2 and J usage is TRBJ2-3, with 7 bases that match TRBD2. The CDR3 has 16 amino acids. Germline CDR1 and CDR2: SGHTA and FQGNSA. V gave up 5 bases and J gave up 4 bases; unmatched junction bases: 12. The CDR3 loop is CASSHQRDVGPDTQYF. CDR3 nucleotides: TGTGCCAGCAGCCATCAGCGGGACGTTGGCCCAGATACGCAGTATTTT. Full variable domain (missing parts from reference TRBV7-2 and TRBJ2-3): GAGVSQSPSNKVTEKGKDVELRCDPISGHTALYWYRQSLGQGLEFLIYFQGNSAPDKSGLPSDRFSAERTGGSVSTLTIQRTQQEDSAVYLCASSHQRDVGPDTQYFGPGTRLTVL.

This clonotype was counted a few times. The chain links TRBV28 to TRBJ2-4, with 7 nucleotides matching TRBD2. Germline CDR1 reads MDHEN; CDR2 reads SYDVKM. The length of the CDR3 is 16 residues. J was trimmed by 7 bases and V by 4 bases; bases with no gene match: 13. This chain's CDR3 is CASSSPQAGGFNIQYF. CDR3 nucleotide sequence: TGTGCCAGCAGTTCCCCGCAGGCCGGGGGGTTTAACATTCAGTACTTC.

Of note for this clonotype: With a much larger clone just one base away, this may be a read error. V and J are TRBV28 and TRBJ2-5, with D possibly matching TRBD2 (6 bases). There are 15 residues in the CDR3. Germline loops: CDR1 MDHEN, CDR2 SYDVKM. CDR3 region: CASSLFGGYQKTQYF. The CDR3 DNA reads as TGTGCCAGCAGTTTATTCGGGGGATACCAAAAGACCCAGTACTTC.

This clonotype was counted once. Since a much larger clone is just one base distant, this may be a read error. This chain links TRBV20-1 with TRBJ2-3, with D maybe TRBD2 (6 bases). This CDR3 comprises 14 residues. The V gene's germline CDR1 is DFQATT and CDR2 SNEGSKA (reference sequence). V dropped 6 bases and J dropped 1 base, with 14 bases sitting between them. This CDR3 reads CSARTIGRTDTQYF. CDR3 DNA sequence: TGCAGTGCAAGGACTATCGGCCGCACAGATACGCAGTATTTT.